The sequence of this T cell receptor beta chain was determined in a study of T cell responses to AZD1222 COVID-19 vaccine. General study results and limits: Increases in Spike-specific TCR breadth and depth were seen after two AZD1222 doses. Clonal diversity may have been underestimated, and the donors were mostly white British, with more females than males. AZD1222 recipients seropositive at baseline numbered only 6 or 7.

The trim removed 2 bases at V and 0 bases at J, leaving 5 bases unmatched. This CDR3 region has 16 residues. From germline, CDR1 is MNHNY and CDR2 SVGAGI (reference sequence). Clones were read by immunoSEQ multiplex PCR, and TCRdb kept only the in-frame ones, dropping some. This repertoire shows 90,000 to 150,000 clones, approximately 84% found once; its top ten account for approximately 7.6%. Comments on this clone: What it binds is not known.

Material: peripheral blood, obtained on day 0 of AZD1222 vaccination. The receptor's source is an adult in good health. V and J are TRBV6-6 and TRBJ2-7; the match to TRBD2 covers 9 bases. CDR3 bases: TGTGCCAGCAGTTACCCACGAGCGGGGGGCTCCTACGAGCAGTACTTC. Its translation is CASSYPRAGGSYEQYF.